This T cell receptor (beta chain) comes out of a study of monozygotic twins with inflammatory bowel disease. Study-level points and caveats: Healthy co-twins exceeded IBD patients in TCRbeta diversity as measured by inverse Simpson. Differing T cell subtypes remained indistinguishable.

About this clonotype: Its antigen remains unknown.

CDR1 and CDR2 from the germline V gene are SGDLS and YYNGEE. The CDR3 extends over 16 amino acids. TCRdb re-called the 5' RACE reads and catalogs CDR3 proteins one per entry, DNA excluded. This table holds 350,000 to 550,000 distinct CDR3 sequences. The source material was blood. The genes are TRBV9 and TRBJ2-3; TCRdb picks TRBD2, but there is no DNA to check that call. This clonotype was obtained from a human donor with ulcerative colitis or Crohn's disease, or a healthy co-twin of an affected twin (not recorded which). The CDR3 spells CASSPRTGGREDTQYF.